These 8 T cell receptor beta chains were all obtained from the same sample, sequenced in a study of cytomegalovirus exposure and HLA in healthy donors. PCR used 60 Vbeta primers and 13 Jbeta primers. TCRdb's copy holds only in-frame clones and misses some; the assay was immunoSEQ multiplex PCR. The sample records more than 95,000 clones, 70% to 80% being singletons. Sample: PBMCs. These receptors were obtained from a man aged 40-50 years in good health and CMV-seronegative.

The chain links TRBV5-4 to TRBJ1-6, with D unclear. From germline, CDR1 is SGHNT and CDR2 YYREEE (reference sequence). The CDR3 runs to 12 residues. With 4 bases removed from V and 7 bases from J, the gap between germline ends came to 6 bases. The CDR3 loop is CASSPGNSPLHF. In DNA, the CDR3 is TGTGCCAGCAGCCCGGGGAATTCACCCCTCCACTTT.

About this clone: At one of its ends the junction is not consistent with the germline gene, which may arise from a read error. The CDR3 reads CSSSLVGTSATDTQYF. The CDR3 region has the DNA TGTTCCAGCAGCTTAGTTGGGACTAGCGCCACAGATACGCAGTATTTT. The chain combines TRBV7-9 with TRBJ2-3; TRBD2 aligns across 10 bases. The CDR3 covers 16 residues. Germline assignment: CDR1 SEHNR and CDR2 FQNEAQ (reference sequence).

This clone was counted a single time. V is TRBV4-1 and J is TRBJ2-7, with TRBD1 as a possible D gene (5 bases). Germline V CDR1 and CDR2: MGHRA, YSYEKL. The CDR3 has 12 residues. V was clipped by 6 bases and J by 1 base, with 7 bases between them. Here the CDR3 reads CASSHRSYEQYF. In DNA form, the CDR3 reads TGCGCCAGCAGTCACAGGTCCTACGAGCAGTACTTC.

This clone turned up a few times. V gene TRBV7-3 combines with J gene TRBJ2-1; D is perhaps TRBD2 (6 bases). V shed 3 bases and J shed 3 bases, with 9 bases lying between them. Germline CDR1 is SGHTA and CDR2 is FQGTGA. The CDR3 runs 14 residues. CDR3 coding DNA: TGTGCCAGCAGCTTGACGCGGGACTACAATGAGCAGTTCTTC. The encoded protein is CASSLTRDYNEQFF.

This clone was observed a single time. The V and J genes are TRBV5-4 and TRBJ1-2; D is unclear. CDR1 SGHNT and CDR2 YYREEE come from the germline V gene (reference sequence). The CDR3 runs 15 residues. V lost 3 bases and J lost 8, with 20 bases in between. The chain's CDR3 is CASSYPSGLPSGYTF. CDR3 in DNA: TGTGCCAGCAGCTACCCCTCTGGACTACCCTCCGGCTACACCTTC.

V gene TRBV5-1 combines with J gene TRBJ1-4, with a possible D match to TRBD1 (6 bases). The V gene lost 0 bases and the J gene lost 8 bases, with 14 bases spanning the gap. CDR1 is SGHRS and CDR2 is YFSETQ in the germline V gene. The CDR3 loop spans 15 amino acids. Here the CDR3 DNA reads TGCGCCAGCAGCTTGGATCGGGGGGCGGGAGAAAAACTGTTTTTT. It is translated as CASSLDRGAGEKLFF.

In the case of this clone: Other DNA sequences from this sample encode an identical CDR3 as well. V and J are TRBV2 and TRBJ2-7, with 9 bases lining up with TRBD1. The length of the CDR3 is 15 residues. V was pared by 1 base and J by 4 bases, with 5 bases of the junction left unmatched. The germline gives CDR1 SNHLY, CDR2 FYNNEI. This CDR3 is CASSEGRTGAYEQYF. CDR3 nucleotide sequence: TGTGCCAGCAGTGAAGGCAGGACAGGGGCTTACGAGCAGTACTTC.

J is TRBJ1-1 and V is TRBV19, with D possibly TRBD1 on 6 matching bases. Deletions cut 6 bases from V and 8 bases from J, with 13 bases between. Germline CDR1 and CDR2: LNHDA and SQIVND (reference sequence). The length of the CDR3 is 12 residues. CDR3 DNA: TGTGCCAGTAGACTAACAGGGCTGGAAGCTTTCTTT. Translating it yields CASRLTGLEAFF.